The clone carrying this TCR beta chain has just one count. This table comes from immunoSEQ multiplex PCR, and its TCRdb copy is limited to in-frame clones, with some not included. The sample holds over 150,000 clones, around 94% seen once. Trimming left V 2 bases short and J 1 base short, with 11 bases between. The CDR3 length is 15 residues. Germline values: CDR1 SGHAT, CDR2 FQNNGV. This entry belongs to a study of blood T cell repertoires in COVID-19. The overall study: T cells, B-cell-depleted T cells, or PBMCs provided the cDNA or gDNA that served as material.

The rearrangement uses TRBV11-2 and TRBJ1-1; D is perhaps TRBD1 (6 bases). Specimen: peripheral blood. The sequence derives from a young man with COVID-19, enrolled during active disease. CDR3 residues: CASSLSGGANTEAFF. CDR3 DNA sequence: TGTGCCAGCAGCTTAAGCGGGGGGGCGAACACTGAAGCTTTCTTT.